The next 19 T cell receptor beta chains were all read from a single sample in a study of T cells of healthy individuals (dated by TCRdb to 2016 to 2019). Receptor libraries were prepared by 5' RACE. Sequenced using an Illumina MiSeq. Using fastp at Q25 and MiXCR, TCRdb reprocessed the public reads and kept productive beta chains. Every distinct CDR3 protein forms one entry, paired with its most common genes and DNA. The sample contains about 53,000 distinct CDR3 sequences, roughly 15% of them found a single time. 15% to 20% of the sample rests with the top ten. Receptors originate from a human donor in good health.

Many counts were recorded for this clonotype. The rearrangement uses TRBV5-1 and TRBJ2-5; D may be TRBD1 or TRBD2 (6 bases each). The length of the CDR3 is 14 residues. The V end lost 5 bases, the J end lost 4 bases, and 15 bases lay between the germline ends. Germline V CDR1 and CDR2: SGHRS, YFSETQ. The CDR3 coding sequence is TGCGCCAGCAGTCTAAGAGGAGGGGGAGAGACCCAGTACTTC. It encodes CASSLRGGGETQYF. Combining the CDR3 with reference TRBV5-1 and TRBJ2-5 gives the whole variable domain KAGVTQTPRYLIKTRGQQVTLSCSPISGHRSVSWYQQTPGQGLQFLFEYFSETQRNKGNFPGRFSGRQFSNSRSEMNVSTLELGDSALYLCASSLRGGGETQYFGPGTRLLVL.

V and J are TRBV5-5 and TRBJ2-4, with TRBD1 matching over 8 bases. V gave up 1 base and J gave up 5 bases; unmatched junction bases: 5. This CDR3 spans 15 amino acids. Germline lookup yields CDR1 SGHKS and CDR2 YYEKEE (reference sequence). The CDR3, as DNA: TGTGCCAGCAGCTTGTGGCGGACAGGGCAAAACATTCAGTACTTC. Protein: CASSLWRTGQNIQYF.

This chain uses TRBV20-1 with TRBJ1-1; D uncertain. Germline V gene data show CDR1 as DFQATT and CDR2 as SNEGSKA (reference sequence). The CDR3 totals 12 residues. The germline V and J ends were trimmed by 0 bases and 5 bases, with 7 bases remaining between them. DNA of the CDR3: TGCAGTGCTAGAGAAGGAGGGACTGAAGCTTTCTTT. Its protein is CSAREGGTEAFF.

This clonotype has more than one count but fewer than ten. The chain carries TRBV10-3 and TRBJ1-1, with D perhaps TRBD1 (6 bases). The CDR3 is 14 residues long. Germline V CDR1 and CDR2: ENHRY, SYGVKD. V was shortened by 6 bases and J by 1 base, with 12 bases between the two germline ends. In DNA, the CDR3 is TGTGCCATCAGATATGACAGGCCGAACACTGAAGCTTTCTTT. The encoded protein is CAIRYDRPNTEAFF.

This clonotype was counted between two and nine times. The chain carries TRBV20-1 and TRBJ2-1; 11 nucleotides line up with TRBD2. The CDR3 sequence is 14 residues long. Unmatched junction bases numbered 3, after V lost 3 bases and J lost 5 bases. The V gene's germline CDR1 is DFQATT and CDR2 SNEGSKA (reference sequence). The CDR3 here is CSARLAGGDNEQFF. CDR3 DNA sequence: TGCAGTGCTAGGTTAGCGGGGGGGGACAATGAGCAGTTCTTC.

This clonotype was detected many times. The rearrangement joins TRBV3-1 to TRBJ2-7; a possible D gene is TRBD2 (6 bases). Germline V lookup: CDR1 LGHDT, CDR2 YNNKEL (reference sequence). Trimming left V 3 bases short and J 0 bases short, with 15 bases between. This CDR3 is 16 amino acids long. CDR3 sequence: CASSQTQGLFSYEQYF. For the CDR3, the DNA is TGTGCCAGCAGCCAGACGCAGGGACTGTTCTCCTACGAGCAGTACTTC.

This clonotype showed up many times. The CDR3 sequence is CASSYYGVETQYF. The DNA of the CDR3 is TGTGCCAGCAGCTATTACGGGGTAGAGACCCAGTACTTC. The V gene is TRBV5-6, the J gene TRBJ2-5, with D possibly matching TRBD2 (5 bases). The CDR3 is made up of 13 amino acids. Germline loops: CDR1 SGHDT, CDR2 YYEEEE. V was shortened by 3 bases and J by 4 bases, with 10 bases between the two germline ends.

This clonotype has at least ten counts. V is TRBV6-2 or TRBV6-3 and J is TRBJ2-1; TRBD2 matches 11 bases. The V and J ends lost 0 bases and 3 bases, in that order; junction bases with no gene match: 7. The germline V gene encodes CDR1 MNHEY and CDR2 SVGEGT. The CDR3 length is 18 residues. The CDR3 DNA sequence: TGTGCCAGCAGTTACTCCCGGGGTAGCGGGGGGGACTACAATGAGCAGTTCTTC. It translates to CASSYSRGSGGDYNEQFF.

Many counts were recorded for this clonotype. The V call is TRBV11-2, the J call TRBJ1-1; D gene ambiguous. Germline V CDR1 and CDR2: SGHAT, FQNNGV. Trimming removed 5 bases at V and 3 bases at J, with 16 bases between. This CDR3 is built from 15 residues. The CDR3 sequence: CASSPRTSPDTEAFF. CDR3 bases: TGTGCCAGCAGCCCACGGACTTCGCCTGACACTGAAGCTTTCTTT.

A few counts support this clonotype. This chain uses TRBV9 with TRBJ2-1; 12 nucleotides agree with TRBD2. V lost 3 bases to trimming and J lost 10 bases; unmatched junction nucleotides: 8. CDR1 is SGDLS, CDR2 YYNGEE, per germline. This CDR3 is 15 amino acids long. CDR3 in DNA: TGTGCCAGCAGCGCGAGACTAGCGGGGGCAAGGGAGCAGTTCTTC. Its protein is CASSARLAGAREQFF.

The V call is TRBV29-1, the J call TRBJ2-2; 10 nucleotides line up with TRBD1. This CDR3 spans 16 amino acids. Germline V gene data show CDR1 as SQVTM and CDR2 as ANQGSEA. The trim removed 1 base at V and 3 bases at J, leaving 5 bases unmatched. CDR3 protein: CSVEGDRGRHTGELFF. The CDR3, as DNA: TGCAGCGTTGAAGGGGACAGGGGACGGCACACCGGGGAGCTGTTTTTT.

This clonotype was seen more than once but under ten times. The chain recombines TRBV10-3 with TRBJ2-7; 10 nucleotides line up with TRBD1. The germline V gene encodes CDR1 ENHRY and CDR2 SYGVKD. This CDR3 is built from 14 residues. Trimming at V came to 11 bases and at J to 5 bases, leaving 12 bases not matched to a gene. CDR3 region: CASTPGQGTHEQYF. Here the CDR3 DNA reads TGTGCCTCTACTCCGGGACAGGGGACCCACGAGCAGTACTTC.

The chain employs TRBV28 and TRBJ2-7; 9 bases fit TRBD1. This CDR3 spans 15 amino acids. Germline CDR1 is MDHEN and CDR2 is SYDVKM. J lost 5 bases, V lost 4 bases, and 9 bases had no gene match. The CDR3: CASSSPGQGRDEQYF. The CDR3 nucleotides read TGTGCCAGCAGTTCGCCGGGACAGGGCAGGGACGAGCAGTACTTC. The full variable domain, its missing parts supplied by reference TRBV28 and TRBJ2-7, is DVKVTQSSRYLVKRTGEKVFLECVQDMDHENMFWYRQDPGLGLRLIYFSYDVKMKEKGDIPEGYSVSREKKERFSLILESASTNQTSMYLCASSSPGQGRDEQYFGPGTRLTVT.

This chain links TRBV5-1 with TRBJ2-3; 9 bases are a match to TRBD1. There are 14 residues in the CDR3. With 3 bases clipped from V and 3 bases from J, the junction kept 2 bases outside the gene matches. Germline V CDR1 and CDR2: SGHRS, YFSETQ. CDR3 sequence reads: CASSSGTGTDTQYF. Here the CDR3 DNA reads TGCGCCAGCAGCTCCGGGACAGGGACAGATACGCAGTATTTT.

The rearrangement uses TRBV30 and TRBJ2-4; D gene unclear. Germline V gene data show CDR1 as GTSNPN and CDR2 as SVGIG (reference sequence). The CDR3 loop spans 13 amino acids. The ends were cut back, 0 bases at V and 1 base at J, with 4 bases in the middle. CDR3 bases: TGTGCCTGGAGTGTGGGGGCCAAAAACATTCAGTACTTC. Translating it yields CAWSVGAKNIQYF.

This clonotype was counted ten times or more. This chain joins TRBV7-2 and TRBJ2-7; 13 nucleotides line up with TRBD2. With 5 bases clipped from V and 5 bases from J, the junction kept 6 bases outside the gene matches. The V gene's germline CDR1 is SGHTA and CDR2 FQGNSA. The CDR3 contains 15 residues. In nucleotides, the CDR3 is TGTGCCAGCAGCGCCCGACTAGCGGGAGGCAACGAGCAGTACTTC. This translates into CASSARLAGGNEQYF.

This clonotype was seen many times. The V gene is TRBV7-8, the J gene TRBJ1-4, with D possibly TRBD1 on 5 matching bases. Trimming left V 4 bases short and J 7 bases short, with 13 bases between. This CDR3 has 14 residues. Per germline, CDR1 SGHVS and CDR2 FQNEAQ. The CDR3: CASSSGGVGEKLFF. As DNA, the CDR3 is TGTGCCAGCAGCTCGGGGGGGGTGGGTGAAAAACTGTTTTTT.

This clonotype was recorded many times. The rearrangement uses TRBV20-1 and TRBJ1-1, with D tentatively TRBD1 (6 bases). Germline-derived CDR1 and CDR2 are DFQATT and SNEGSKA (reference sequence). V shed 4 bases and J shed 1 base, with 10 bases lying between them. This CDR3 region has 13 residues. The CDR3 region is CSAIRQENTEAFF. The CDR3, as DNA: TGCAGTGCTATCAGACAGGAGAACACTGAAGCTTTCTTT.

This clonotype occurred many times. The rearrangement joins TRBV29-1 to TRBJ2-7; 8 nucleotides match TRBD1. CDR1 is SQVTM and CDR2 is ANQGSEA in the germline V gene. V lost 6 bases to trimming and J lost 3 bases; unmatched junction nucleotides: 4. The CDR3 contains 12 residues. CDR3: CSVATGGYEQYF. CDR3 nucleotides: TGCAGCGTGGCTACAGGGGGCTACGAGCAGTACTTC.